This entry lists 24 T cell receptor beta chains sequenced from one sample in a study of T cells expressing NK-cell markers. TCRdb reworked the 5' RACE reads into one entry per CDR3 protein, no DNA. This repertoire includes some 300,000 distinct CDR3 sequences. The sample was blood T cells: a sorted CD56 or NKG2C T cell subset, CD4+ or CD8+ T cells, or bulk PBMC T cells (not recorded which). Receptor source: a man aged 18-30 years in good health.

The chain carries TRBV28 and TRBJ2-7; TCRdb indicates TRBD1, and absent DNA this call remains unverified. This CDR3 spans 15 amino acids. Germline lookup yields CDR1 MDHEN and CDR2 SYDVKM. The CDR3 reads CASRQDRGPRYEQYF.

The V call is TRBV7-2, the J call TRBJ2-5; checking the TCRdb D call of TRBD1 is not possible without DNA. This CDR3 is 14 amino acids long. Per germline, CDR1 SGHTA and CDR2 FQGNSA. CDR3 protein: CASSMAPEGETQYF.

This chain connects TRBV2 to TRBJ2-3; TCRdb's D call of TRBD1 is untestable without DNA. Germline V lookup: CDR1 SNHLY, CDR2 FYNNEI. The CDR3 has 15 residues. Here the CDR3 reads CASEPDRPPTDTQYF.

The gene calls are TRBV25-1 and TRBJ2-3; TCRdb calls TRBD2, which cannot be checked without DNA. The CDR3 has 18 residues. Germline values: CDR1 MGHDK, CDR2 SYGVNS. The CDR3 protein is CASSDDRLAGKSTDTQYF.

This chain's CDR3 is CASSPTSGSNNEQFF. V and J are TRBV18 and TRBJ2-1; TCRdb returns TRBD2, unconfirmable since there is no DNA. Germline CDR1 is KGHSH and CDR2 is LQKENI. This CDR3 has 15 residues.

This chain connects TRBV7-9 to TRBJ2-2; TCRdb selects TRBD1, and the lack of DNA leaves this call unchecked. This CDR3 contains 18 residues. Germline V gene data show CDR1 as SEHNR and CDR2 as FQNEAQ (reference sequence). CDR3: CASSFSPVGAYGTGELFF.

CDR3 residues: CASVADSYNEQFF. The rearrangement links TRBV30 to TRBJ2-1; TCRdb returns TRBD2, unconfirmable since there is no DNA. The CDR3 sequence is 13 residues long. Germline-derived CDR1 and CDR2 are GTSNPN and SVGIG (reference sequence).

The chain is built from TRBV7-2 and TRBJ2-5. CDR3 length: 14 amino acids. Per germline, CDR1 SGHTA and CDR2 FQGNSA. CDR3 region: CASSLDGYLETQYF.

The genes are TRBV20-1 and TRBJ1-3. The CDR3 runs 14 residues. The germline CDR1 and CDR2 sequences are DFQATT and SNEGSKA (reference sequence). CDR3: CSAINHNSGNTIYF.

The V and J genes are TRBV20-1 and TRBJ2-1; TCRdb outputs TRBD2, but without DNA this stays unchecked. Germline V gene sequence: CDR1 DFQATT, CDR2 SNEGSKA (reference sequence). The CDR3 is 14 amino acids. The CDR3 sequence: CSTGPAGSYNEQFF.

The chain is built from TRBV28 and TRBJ2-4; the D call from TCRdb, TRBD2, cannot be confirmed without DNA. The CDR3 runs 13 residues. Germline V gives CDR1 MDHEN, CDR2 SYDVKM. This chain's CDR3 is CASSAYSPNIQYF.

The rearrangement joins TRBV18 to TRBJ1-6; the D call of TRBD1 rests on TCRdb alone, since no DNA is present to check it. CDR3 length: 18 residues. CDR1 and CDR2 from the germline V gene are KGHSH and LQKENI. The CDR3 here is CASSPPSGTGVINSPLHF.

J is TRBJ2-7 and V is TRBV25-1; TCRdb selects TRBD1, and the lack of DNA leaves this call unchecked. In germline, CDR1 is MGHDK, CDR2 SYGVNS. There are 15 residues in the CDR3. CDR3 amino acids: CASGAPGQGNYEQYF.

The V call is TRBV5-1, the J call TRBJ1-6. Germline-derived CDR1 and CDR2 are SGHRS and YFSETQ. The CDR3 consists of 13 residues. CDR3 protein: CASSLEPEFTLHF.

The chain links TRBV5-5 to TRBJ2-3; checking the TCRdb D call of TRBD1 is not possible without DNA. This CDR3 region has 16 residues. Germline V gives CDR1 SGHKS, CDR2 YYEKEE (reference sequence). The CDR3 sequence is CASSLPTGGSTDTQYF.

The rearrangement joins TRBV20-1 to TRBJ2-1; absent DNA, TCRdb's TRBD1 call cannot be checked. Germline loops: CDR1 DFQATT, CDR2 SNEGSKA (reference sequence). The CDR3 consists of 13 residues. The CDR3 here is CSAEDRGQDEQFF.

V is TRBV19 and J is TRBJ1-1; TCRdb selects TRBD1, and the lack of DNA leaves this call unchecked. The CDR3 has 14 residues. Germline lookup yields CDR1 LNHDA and CDR2 SQIVND (reference sequence). CDR3 region: CATLGTGDGAEAFF.

The chain recombines TRBV5-1 with TRBJ2-2; TCRdb calls TRBD1, which cannot be checked without DNA. Germline V gene data show CDR1 as SGHRS and CDR2 as YFSETQ. The CDR3 contains 17 residues. The CDR3 reads CASSFIGGAGDTGELFF.

The V gene is TRBV12-3 or TRBV12-4, the J gene TRBJ2-2; lacking DNA, the TRBD2 call made by TCRdb goes unchecked. CDR3 size: 14 residues. The CDR3 spells CASSHGRDTGELFF.

The chain uses TRBV12-3 or TRBV12-4 and TRBJ2-1. This CDR3 has 13 amino acids. CDR3 in amino acids: CASRNLAGGEQFF.

V gene TRBV29-1 combines with J gene TRBJ1-5; lacking DNA, the TRBD1 call made by TCRdb goes unchecked. Looked up from germline, CDR1 is SQVTM and CDR2 is ANQGSEA. This CDR3 has 13 residues. The CDR3 region is CSASEGGNQPQHF.

This sequence joins TRBV20-1 and TRBJ2-5; absent DNA, TCRdb's TRBD2 call cannot be checked. Germline V gene sequence: CDR1 DFQATT, CDR2 SNEGSKA (reference sequence). The CDR3 has 17 residues. The CDR3: CSARDTMGVAGRETQYF.

The J gene is TRBJ2-3, the V gene TRBV7-2; the D call of TRBD2 rests on TCRdb alone, since no DNA is present to check it. The germline gives CDR1 SGHTA, CDR2 FQGNSA. This CDR3 has 15 residues. This CDR3 reads CASSFPSGSRDTQYF. The complete variable domain, with remaining parts taken from reference TRBV7-2 and TRBJ2-3, reads GAGVSQSPSNKVTEKGKDVELRCDPISGHTALYWYRQSLGQGLEFLIYFQGNSAPDKSGLPSDRFSAERTGGSVSTLTIQRTQQEDSAVYLCASSFPSGSRDTQYFGPGTRLTVL.

The V gene is TRBV4-1, the J gene TRBJ2-1; the TRBD1 assignment by TCRdb is unverifiable without DNA. CDR3 length: 12 residues. In germline, CDR1 is MGHRA, CDR2 YSYEKL. CDR3 sequence: CASSHPRGKQFF.